The 15 T cell receptor beta chains in this list originate from one sample, sequenced in a study of blood T cell repertoires in COVID-19. Clones were sequenced by immunoSEQ multiplex PCR, and TCRdb holds only the in-frame ones, with some missing. The data show 65,000 or so clones, with 78% seen just once and about 25% held by the top ten. Sequenced material: peripheral blood. The receptor set was obtained from a human donor in a cohort sampled during active COVID-19.

CDR3: CASSSRAGNSYNEQFF. CDR3 DNA sequence: TGTGCCAGCAGCTCACGAGCGGGAAACTCCTACAATGAGCAGTTCTTC. The chain joins TRBV5-4 to TRBJ2-1; 7 bases line up with TRBD2. The J segment lost 0 bases and the V segment lost 3 bases, leaving 6 bases of the junction unmatched. Germline V gene sequence: CDR1 SGHNT, CDR2 YYREEE (reference sequence). The CDR3 is 16 amino acids.

The chain is built from TRBV6-1 and TRBJ2-5; 10 bases align to TRBD1. The V and J ends lost 3 bases and 7 bases, in that order; junction bases with no gene match: 8. This CDR3 has 15 amino acids. CDR1 MNHNS and CDR2 SASEGT come from the germline V gene. The CDR3 loop is CASSEVGQGIATQYF. DNA of the CDR3: TGTGCCAGCAGTGAGGTGGGACAGGGGATTGCGACCCAGTACTTC.

The rearrangement joins TRBV3-1 (or the pseudogene TRBV3-2) to TRBJ2-1, with 7 bases identical to TRBD1. CDR3 length: 16 residues. CDR1 and CDR2 from the germline V gene are LGHDT and YNNKEL (reference sequence). The J segment lost 7 bases and the V segment lost 7 bases, leaving 16 bases of the junction unmatched. The DNA for the CDR3 is TGTGCCAGCACCCCTGGGGAAGGGGGCGGTGGGAATGAGCAGTTCTTC. This gives the protein CASTPGEGGGGNEQFF.

This chain links TRBV20-1 with TRBJ2-7; D perhaps matches TRBD2 (6 bases). V dropped 3 bases and J dropped 0 bases, with 9 bases sitting between them. This CDR3 is built from 13 residues. Germline assignment: CDR1 DFQATT and CDR2 SNEGSKA (reference sequence). As DNA, the CDR3 is TGCAGTGCTAGTGTGACTAGCTCCTACGAGCAGTACTTC. Encoded protein: CSASVTSSYEQYF.

This clone was found many times. This sequence joins TRBV27 and TRBJ1-5, with a weak D call TRBD1 (6 bases). CDR3 size: 17 residues. Trimming shortened V by 5 bases and J by 6 bases, and 23 bases separated the two germline ends. Germline V gene data show CDR1 as MNHEY and CDR2 as SMNVEV (reference sequence). The CDR3 region is CASSPHRDSLRSQPQHF. As DNA, the CDR3 is TGTGCCAGCAGTCCCCACAGGGATTCATTGCGCAGTCAGCCCCAGCATTTT.

This clone was seen more than once but under ten times. V is TRBV7-8 and J is TRBJ2-7; possibly TRBD1 for D (6 bases). The CDR3 totals 12 residues. The germline V and J ends were trimmed by 0 bases and 6 bases, with 6 bases remaining between them. Germline CDR1 is SGHVS and CDR2 is FQNEAQ. For the CDR3, the DNA is TGTGCCAGCAGCTTAGCACAGGGCGAGCAGTACTTC. Amino acids: CASSLAQGEQYF.

The chain recombines TRBV7-2 with TRBJ2-1; 9 bases match TRBD1. V was pared by 5 bases and J by 10 bases, with 6 bases of the junction left unmatched. Germline CDR1 is SGHTA and CDR2 is FQGNSA. This CDR3 has 13 amino acids. The CDR3 region is CASSRDRVAEQFF. The CDR3 nucleotides read TGTGCCAGCAGCCGGGACAGGGTAGCGGAGCAGTTCTTC.

The rearrangement uses TRBV12-3 or TRBV12-4 and TRBJ1-2; weak D call: TRBD1 (5 bases). Trimming stripped 3 bases from V and 8 bases from J, with 13 bases between. CDR3 size: 13 residues. CDR3: CASSFFQGEGYTF. The DNA of the CDR3 is TGTGCCAGCAGTTTTTTCCAGGGCGAGGGCTACACCTTC.

The chain joins TRBV10-1 to TRBJ1-1, with D maybe TRBD1 (6 bases). Trimming removed 0 bases at V and 1 base at J, with 15 bases between. CDR3 size: 17 residues. Germline lookup yields CDR1 WNHNN and CDR2 SYGVQD (reference sequence). This chain's CDR3 is CASSESPLGGPNTEAFF. The CDR3 bases are TGCGCCAGCAGTGAGTCGCCACTGGGGGGGCCGAACACTGAAGCTTTCTTT.

The V and J genes are TRBV2 and TRBJ2-2; 8 nucleotides align to TRBD2. CDR3 size: 15 residues. V lost 7 bases and J lost 3; bases outside the gene matches: 7. Germline CDR1 reads SNHLY; CDR2 reads FYNNEI. This CDR3 reads CASKELAVDTGELFF. CDR3 in DNA: TGTGCCAGCAAGGAACTAGCGGTTGACACCGGGGAGCTGTTTTTT.

This chain links TRBV27 with TRBJ2-1, with 13 bases that match TRBD2. The CDR3 spans 15 residues. From germline, CDR1 is MNHEY and CDR2 SMNVEV (reference sequence). V lost 6 bases, J lost 3 bases, and 2 bases stayed unmatched. The CDR3 region has the DNA TGTGCCAGCAGCTGGACTAGCGGGAGCTACAATGAGCAGTTCTTC. It specifies CASSWTSGSYNEQFF.

This sequence joins TRBV2 and TRBJ2-2; 10 nucleotides align to TRBD1. CDR1 is SNHLY and CDR2 is FYNNEI in the germline V gene. The CDR3 has 15 amino acids. V lost 5 bases, J lost 8 bases, and 8 bases stayed unmatched. The CDR3 here is CASSSDRGPIGELFF. For the CDR3, the DNA is TGTGCCAGCAGTTCCGACAGGGGGCCGATTGGGGAGCTGTTTTTT.

V and J are TRBV7-9 and TRBJ2-1; 9 positions match TRBD2. With V trimmed by 5 bases and J by 4 bases, 12 bases remained unmatched. The CDR3 has 17 amino acids. Germline V CDR1 and CDR2: SEHNR, FQNEAQ (reference sequence). In DNA form, the CDR3 reads TGTGCCAGCAGCCCAGAAGGTTGGACTAGCGCGTACAATGAGCAGTTCTTC. It codes for CASSPEGWTSAYNEQFF.

This clone was counted only a few times. The V and J genes are TRBV19 and TRBJ2-7; 9 bases map to TRBD2. The CDR3 extends over 17 amino acids. Germline CDR1 reads LNHDA; CDR2 reads SQIVND (reference sequence). After removal of 3 bases from V and 5 bases from J, the junction contained 14 bases not matched to a gene. The DNA for the CDR3 is TGTGCCAGTAGTATGACGGGTCGGCGGGGGGGCCTCCACGAGCAGTACTTC. Its translation is CASSMTGRRGGLHEQYF.

V and J are TRBV20-1 and TRBJ2-4; 12 bases are a match to TRBD1. The germline gives CDR1 DFQATT, CDR2 SNEGSKA (reference sequence). The junction had 6 bases not matched to a gene; V was cut back by 3 bases and J by 6 bases. The CDR3 has 15 residues. The CDR3: CSASYRGQGANIQYF. CDR3 nucleotides: TGCAGTGCTAGTTATAGGGGACAGGGGGCAAACATTCAGTACTTC.